This T cell receptor (beta chain) was captured by sequencing in a study of PD-L1 blockade in urothelial cancer. Profiled with immunoSEQ multiplex PCR; TCRdb holds only in-frame clones, not every one. The sample holds 45,000 to 60,000 clones; 88% are singletons and the top ten take about 2.6%. This sample's time point: peripheral blood 6 weeks after treatment start. This CDR3 spans 12 amino acids. Trimming pared 6 bases from V and 8 bases from J, leaving 11 bases between. CDR1 and CDR2 from the germline V gene are MNHNY and SVGAGI (reference sequence). This clonotype was obtained from a man aged 55 to 69 with urothelial cancer. The input for sequencing was PBMCs, taken around atezolizumab (anti-PD-L1) treatment. The chain joins TRBV6-6 to TRBJ2-4; D is unclear. CDR3 DNA sequence: TGTGCCAGCAGCCGACTGGTGGACATTCAGTACTTC. Translated, it gives CASSRLVDIQYF.